This entry lists 3 T cell receptor beta chains sequenced from one sample in a study of shared clonotypes between healthy human individuals. Method: immunoSEQ multiplex PCR; TCRdb's copy keeps in-frame clones and lacks some. The sample includes 300,000 to 400,000 clones, around 74% of them seen just once. The sample comprised memory CD4+ T cells sorted from blood. Subset described: CD45RA-negative fraction. These receptors all stem from a man aged 30-40 years in good health.

In DNA form, the CDR3 reads TGTGCCAGCAGTTTATACTGGACAGGGAACAATGAGCAGTTCTTC. Its protein product is CASSLYWTGNNEQFF. This chain links TRBV28 with TRBJ2-1; 8 bases are shared with TRBD1. The germline V gene has CDR1 MDHEN and CDR2 SYDVKM. V was pared by 1 base and J by 5 bases, with 4 bases of the junction left unmatched. The CDR3 loop spans 15 amino acids.

This clone showed up just a few times. This chain links TRBV18 with TRBJ2-2, with D maybe TRBD1 (6 bases). This CDR3 is built from 16 residues. The V end was cut by 4 bases, the J end by 3 bases, with 15 bases between. Germline CDR1 and CDR2: KGHSH and LQKENI. The CDR3, as DNA: TGTGCCAGCTCACACAATCTGGGGGCCGACACCGGGGAGCTGTTTTTT. Amino acid sequence: CASSHNLGADTGELFF.

The gene calls are TRBV29-1 and TRBJ2-1; tentative D call: TRBD2 (5 bases). The CDR3 consists of 14 residues. Germline CDR1 reads SQVTM; CDR2 reads ANQGSEA. V lost 7 bases and J lost 8, with 21 bases in between. CDR3 residues: CSGAAGGGMDEQFF. The DNA of the CDR3 is TGCAGCGGTGCCGCAGGAGGCGGAATGGATGAGCAGTTCTTC.